The source of this T cell receptor (beta chain) is a study of cytomegalovirus exposure and HLA in healthy donors. Findings and limits, study-wide: One later analysis reportedly identified an Asian-associated ancestry cluster that showed fewer N-insertions than the approximately 700-donor mean.

Remarks on this clone: Its antigen remains unidentified.

Vbeta (60) and Jbeta (13) primers were used in the PCR. TCRdb's table, derived via immunoSEQ multiplex PCR, lists solely in-frame clones and lacks some. The data hold over 110,000 clones, with 82% observed a single time. The junction had 9 bases not matched to a gene; V was cut back by 3 bases and J by 12 bases. Germline CDR1 is MNHNY and CDR2 is SVGAGI (reference sequence). The CDR3 sequence is 15 residues long. V is TRBV6-6 and J is TRBJ2-1; 12 positions agree with TRBD1. The material sequenced was PBMCs. This TCR derives from a male donor in good health and CMV-seronegative. Here the CDR3 reads CASSYSLGQGARQFF. CDR3 in DNA: TGTGCCAGCAGTTATAGTTTGGGACAGGGGGCCCGGCAGTTCTTC.